This TCR beta chain was retrieved from a study of blood T cells in healthy people across ages. This clonotype showed up just a few times. The antigen remains undetermined. Study-wide findings and caveats: PBMCs went unsorted, and a conclusive naive versus antigen-experienced comparison was therefore prevented.

V lost 0 bases and J lost 9, with 10 bases in between. Germline V gene sequence: CDR1 SGHRS, CDR2 YFSETQ. This CDR3 is 13 amino acids long. The second PCR ran roughly 6 to 11 cycles with a sample-barcoded 5' primer and J-beta primers. TCRdb reprocessed the 5' RACE reads via MiXCR and lists one record per CDR3 protein. The top ten clones hold over 10% of a sample with approximately 1,000,000 distinct CDR3 sequences, 30% to 40% of them seen once. The sample taken for sequencing was blood. The receptor's source is a man aged 18 to 30 in good health. The chain has TRBV5-1 and TRBJ1-5; D call uncertain. The CDR3, as DNA: TGCGCCAGCAGCTTGGCCGGGATGGGGCCCCAGCATTTT. Translated: CASSLAGMGPQHF.